The 23 T cell receptor beta chains below all came from one sample that was sequenced in a study of blood T cell repertoires in COVID-19. TCRdb's copy holds only in-frame clones and misses some; the assay was immunoSEQ multiplex PCR. There are tens of thousands of clones in the sample; roughly 90% occur only once, and roughly 2.5% lies in the top ten. Sequences were obtained from peripheral blood. The receptors shown here come from a man in his forties or fifties with COVID-19, enrolled during active disease.

The gene calls are TRBV29-1 and TRBJ1-6, with a tentative D call TRBD1 (5 bases). V shed 5 bases and J shed 1 base, with 9 bases lying between them. In germline, CDR1 is SQVTM, CDR2 ANQGSEA. The CDR3 runs to 14 residues. CDR3 bases: TGCAGCGTTCGGGGGAGTTCCTATAATTCACCCCTCCACTTT. Translating gives CSVRGSSYNSPLHF.

The chain recombines TRBV6-5 with TRBJ1-2; tentatively, D is TRBD1 (5 bases). The CDR3 has 15 amino acids. The V and J ends lost 4 bases and 6 bases respectively, with 18 bases between them. Germline CDR1 reads MNHEY; CDR2 reads SVGAGI. CDR3 coding DNA: TGTGCCAGCAGTTCCTTTTCAGGGAGGGCGGATGGCTACACCTTC. It codes for CASSSFSGRADGYTF.

This chain uses TRBV6-4 with TRBJ2-2, with D unresolved. Germline lookup yields CDR1 MRHNA and CDR2 SNTAGT. Trimming removed 9 bases at V and 4 bases at J, with 15 bases between. The CDR3 is 14 amino acids. The CDR3 loop is CASAPTPGTGELFF. The CDR3 coding sequence is TGTGCCAGTGCTCCGACTCCGGGCACCGGGGAGCTGTTTTTT.

This chain links TRBV6-5 with TRBJ1-2, with D unclear. CDR3 length: 13 amino acids. The germline V and J ends were trimmed by 5 bases and 6 bases, with 13 bases remaining between them. Germline CDR1 and CDR2: MNHEY and SVGAGI. The CDR3, as DNA: TGTGCCAGCAGTCGGGGAAATAGTAATGGCTACACCTTC. Protein sequence: CASSRGNSNGYTF.

The chain has TRBV6-5 and TRBJ2-1; 10 positions agree with TRBD1. CDR3 length equals 15 residues. V lost 7 bases, J lost 6 bases, and 9 bases stayed unmatched. From germline, CDR1 is MNHEY and CDR2 SVGAGI. In nucleotides, the CDR3 is TGTGCCAGCATCAGGTGGGACAGGGGTGGCAATGAGCAGTTCTTC. The encoded protein is CASIRWDRGGNEQFF.

The chain carries TRBV28 and TRBJ1-3; 7 positions agree with TRBD1. Germline CDR1 is MDHEN and CDR2 is SYDVKM. CDR3 length: 16 amino acids. J gave up 0 bases and V 3 bases, and 5 bases lay outside the gene matches. CDR3 DNA sequence: TGTGCCAGCAGTTTCCCGGGACAGATCTCTGGAAACACCATATATTTT. This encodes CASSFPGQISGNTIYF.

This chain connects TRBV7-3 to TRBJ2-1; TRBD1 matches 11 bases. Trimming took 6 bases from V and 6 from J; bases not matched to a gene: 4. The CDR3 is made up of 14 amino acids. CDR1 is SGHTA and CDR2 is FQGTGA in the germline V gene. The CDR3 spells CASSGQGAFNEQFF. Written as DNA, the CDR3 is TGTGCCAGCAGTGGACAGGGGGCTTTCAATGAGCAGTTCTTC.

This chain links TRBV30 with TRBJ2-7, with TRBD1 identical over 8 bases. CDR3 length: 12 amino acids. CDR1 is GTSNPN, CDR2 SVGIG, per germline (reference sequence). J lost 5 bases, V lost 8 bases, and 8 bases had no gene match. CDR3 loop: CAANRGYDEQYF. CDR3 sequence (DNA): TGTGCCGCAAACAGGGGGTACGACGAGCAGTACTTC.

The gene calls are TRBV11-2 and TRBJ2-5; no definite D call. V was shortened by 0 bases and J by 1 base, with 3 bases between the two germline ends. The germline V gene has CDR1 SGHAT and CDR2 FQNNGV. The length of the CDR3 is 13 residues. The CDR3 coding sequence is TGTGCCAGCAGCTTAGAGCGCCAAGAGACCCAGTACTTC. Translation: CASSLERQETQYF.

The chain is built from TRBV19 and TRBJ1-3; TRBD1 is a possible D gene (6 bases). With 7 bases removed from V and 0 bases from J, the gap between germline ends came to 10 bases. Germline loops: CDR1 LNHDA, CDR2 SQIVND (reference sequence). The CDR3 has 14 residues. The CDR3 nucleotides are TGTGCCAGTATGGAAGGGGGCTCTGGAAACACCATATATTTT. It translates to CASMEGGSGNTIYF. Together with reference TRBV19 and TRBJ1-3, the CDR3 gives the full variable domain: DGGITQSPKYLFRKEGQNVTLSCEQNLNHDAMYWYRQDPGQGLRLIYYSQIVNDFQKGDIAEGYSVSREKKESFPLTVTSAQKNPTAFYLCASMEGGSGNTIYFGEGSWLTVV.

CDR3 bases: TGTGCCAGCAGTTTATCCACCTACGAGCAGTACTTC. This translates into CASSLSTYEQYF. The gene calls are TRBV28 and TRBJ2-7, with no clear D. The CDR3 loop spans 12 amino acids. V was cut by 1 base and J by 2 bases, with 3 bases left in between. Germline V gene sequence: CDR1 MDHEN, CDR2 SYDVKM. Combining the CDR3 with reference TRBV28 and TRBJ2-7 gives the whole variable domain DVKVTQSSRYLVKRTGEKVFLECVQDMDHENMFWYRQDPGLGLRLIYFSYDVKMKEKGDIPEGYSVSREKKERFSLILESASTNQTSMYLCASSLSTYEQYFGPGTRLTVT.

The gene calls are TRBV7-3 and TRBJ1-6, with a weak D call TRBD1 (6 bases). Germline values: CDR1 SGHTA, CDR2 FQGTGA. The V and J ends lost 5 bases and 5 bases respectively, with 10 bases between them. The CDR3 has 14 residues. In nucleotides, the CDR3 is TGTGCCAGCAGCCACGGACAGAATAATTCACCCCTCCACTTT. Encoded protein: CASSHGQNNSPLHF.

The rearrangement joins TRBV5-4 to TRBJ2-2, with D possibly being TRBD2 (7 bases). This CDR3 is 15 amino acids long. Trimming stripped 6 bases from V and 2 bases from J, with 14 bases between. CDR1 SGHNT and CDR2 YYREEE come from the germline V gene (reference sequence). The DNA for the CDR3 is TGTGCCAGCACCGGCGGGGGCCGTAACACCGGGGAGCTGTTTTTT. Protein: CASTGGGRNTGELFF.

CDR3 in amino acids: CASSPNSGTGGDGELFF. CDR3 nucleotide sequence: TGCGCCAGCAGCCCCAACTCCGGGACAGGGGGAGATGGGGAGCTGTTTTTT. The chain couples TRBV5-1 to TRBJ2-2; 11 bases are shared with TRBD1. The V gene's germline CDR1 is SGHRS and CDR2 YFSETQ. The CDR3 has 17 amino acids. J gave up 8 bases and V 4 bases, and 13 bases lay outside the gene matches.

This chain uses TRBV9 with TRBJ1-3; perhaps TRBD1 as D (6 bases). Germline CDR1 SGDLS, CDR2 YYNGEE. Trimming removed 4 bases from V and 12 bases from J, with 14 bases in between. The length of the CDR3 is 12 residues. This chain's CDR3 is CASSPPGTNIYF. The CDR3 DNA sequence: TGTGCCAGCAGCCCACCCGGGACAAACATATATTTT.

V and J are TRBV15 and TRBJ2-3; D possibly corresponds to TRBD2 (6 bases). The CDR3 is made up of 14 amino acids. Germline V gene sequence: CDR1 LNHNV, CDR2 YYDKDF (reference sequence). Trimming shortened V by 2 bases and J by 3 bases, and 9 bases separated the two germline ends. The CDR3 DNA reads TGTGCCACCAGCAGACCGGCGGGGACAGATACGCAGTATTTT. Amino acids: CATSRPAGTDTQYF. Supplemented by reference TRBV15 and TRBJ2-3, the full variable domain reads DAMVIQNPRYQVTQFGKPVTLSCSQTLNHNVMYWYQQKSSQAPKLLFHYYDKDFNNEADTPDNFQSRRPNTSFCFLDIRSPGLGDTAMYLCATSRPAGTDTQYFGPGTRLTVL.

In its sample, this clone was seen once. The rearrangement uses TRBV27 and TRBJ1-5, with TRBD1 as a possible D gene (5 bases). CDR1 MNHEY and CDR2 SMNVEV come from the germline V gene (reference sequence). V lost 4 bases, J lost 0 bases, and 13 bases lay in between. This CDR3 is built from 16 residues. The CDR3 spells CASSWRGGFSNQPQHF. The DNA of the CDR3 is TGTGCCAGCAGTTGGCGGGGCGGATTTAGCAATCAGCCCCAGCATTTT.

V usage is TRBV5-1 and J usage is TRBJ2-5; weak D call: TRBD1 (6 bases). The CDR3 totals 13 residues. Germline V gene data show CDR1 as SGHRS and CDR2 as YFSETQ. Trimming removed 5 bases from V and 0 bases from J, with 8 bases in between. Written as DNA, the CDR3 is TGCGCCAGCAGACAGGGTAACCAAGAGACCCAGTACTTC. It translates to CASRQGNQETQYF.

The V and J genes are TRBV11-2 and TRBJ2-7; 9 bases map to TRBD1. Germline CDR1 reads SGHAT; CDR2 reads FQNNGV. The CDR3 sequence is 14 residues long. V lost 8 bases to trimming and J lost 7 bases; unmatched junction nucleotides: 12. CDR3 DNA: TGTGCCAGCCATAGGGACAGGGCCCCTGGGGAGCAGTACTTC. Protein product: CASHRDRAPGEQYF.

CDR3 in DNA: TGTGCCACCAGTGATTTAACGGTGACAGATACGCAGTATTTT. Encoded protein: CATSDLTVTDTQYF. The rearrangement links TRBV24-1 to TRBJ2-3; D call uncertain. Germline V gives CDR1 KGHDR, CDR2 SFDVKD. V was trimmed by 1 base and J by 3 bases, leaving 7 bases between them. The CDR3 length is 14 residues.

CDR3 in amino acids: CATSRDNRDRGSSGANVLTF. The CDR3, as DNA: TGTGCCACCAGCAGAGATAATCGGGACAGGGGGAGCTCTGGGGCCAACGTCCTGACTTTC. The rearrangement joins TRBV15 to TRBJ2-6; 11 bases agree with TRBD1. V was pared by 0 bases and J by 0 bases, with 7 bases of the junction left unmatched. Per germline, CDR1 LNHNV and CDR2 YYDKDF (reference sequence). The CDR3 sequence is 20 residues long.

In its sample, this clone was seen once. The chain recombines TRBV19 with TRBJ1-4; tentatively, D is TRBD1 (6 bases). Trimming pared 3 bases from V and 2 bases from J, leaving 19 bases between. Germline CDR1 reads LNHDA; CDR2 reads SQIVND (reference sequence). The CDR3 totals 18 residues. CDR3 in DNA: TGTGCCAGTAGTATTGCGGGGGCTCCCTTGGCTACTAATGAAAAACTGTTTTTT. This codes for CASSIAGAPLATNEKLFF. Full variable domain (remainder filled in from reference TRBV19 and TRBJ1-4): DGGITQSPKYLFRKEGQNVTLSCEQNLNHDAMYWYRQDPGQGLRLIYYSQIVNDFQKGDIAEGYSVSREKKESFPLTVTSAQKNPTAFYLCASSIAGAPLATNEKLFFGSGTQLSVL.

V and J are TRBV28 and TRBJ1-4, with TRBD1 as a possible D gene (5 bases). Trimming stripped 6 bases from V and 7 bases from J, with 12 bases between. The CDR3 consists of 13 residues. Germline lookup yields CDR1 MDHEN and CDR2 SYDVKM. The CDR3 sequence is CASSRSRGEKLFF. CDR3 in DNA: TGTGCCAGCAGCCGATCTAGGGGTGAAAAACTGTTTTTT.